These 18 T cell receptor beta chains originate from one sample sequenced in a study of T-cell reconstitution after alpha-beta-depleted transplantation in children. Researchers prepared the TCRbeta library using unique molecular identifiers, the study reports. TCRdb recomputed calls from the PCR reads with MiXCR, one row per CDR3 protein. Of 190,000 or so distinct CDR3 sequences listed, 6.5% to 7.5% are singletons. This sample comprised PBMCs from the stem cell graft donor, obtained from the stem cell graft. These receptors were collected from a human donor who donated a stem cell graft to a child with Wiskott-Aldrich syndrome.

This clonotype was seen repeatedly, ten times or more. The V gene is TRBV29-1, the J gene TRBJ2-7; 7 nucleotides line up with TRBD1. The CDR3 extends over 12 amino acids. V was clipped by 7 bases and J by 2 bases; unmatched bases: 5. Germline V gene lookup returns CDR1 SQVTM and CDR2 ANQGSEA. DNA for the CDR3: TGCAGCGCCGGACAGGCGCCCTACGAGCAGTACTTC. Its protein is CSAGQAPYEQYF.

A few counts support this clonotype. The J gene is TRBJ2-4, the V gene TRBV7-2; TRBD2 is a possible D gene (5 bases). The CDR3 runs 13 residues. Trimming cost V 4 bases and J 9 bases, with 13 bases left between them. In germline, CDR1 is SGHTA, CDR2 FQGNSA. CDR3 DNA: TGTGCCAGCAGCTCATCGAGCGGAGGCATTCAGTACTTC. The encoded protein is CASSSSSGGIQYF. The whole variable domain, remainder taken from reference TRBV7-2 and TRBJ2-4, is GAGVSQSPSNKVTEKGKDVELRCDPISGHTALYWYRQSLGQGLEFLIYFQGNSAPDKSGLPSDRFSAERTGGSVSTLTIQRTQQEDSAVYLCASSSSSGGIQYFGAGTRLSVL.

Ten or more counts support this clonotype. The chain combines TRBV10-1 with TRBJ2-5; TRBD2 might be the D (7 bases). There are 15 residues in the CDR3. V was cut by 2 bases and J by 1 base, with 11 bases left in between. Germline values: CDR1 WNHNN, CDR2 SYGVQD (reference sequence). As DNA, the CDR3 is TGCGCCAGCAGTGAGGGGAGGGGGATCCAAGAGACCCAGTACTTC. Amino acid sequence: CASSEGRGIQETQYF.

This clonotype turned up a few times. The CDR3 reads CASQGGANTGELFF. CDR3 in DNA: TGCGCCAGCCAAGGCGGGGCGAACACCGGGGAGCTGTTTTTT. The gene calls are TRBV10-2 and TRBJ2-2; tentatively, D is TRBD2 (6 bases). Germline-derived CDR1 and CDR2 are WSHSY and SAAADI. V was shortened by 8 bases and J by 0 bases, with 10 bases between the two germline ends. The CDR3 is 14 residues long.

This clonotype was detected many times. The chain links TRBV6-5 to TRBJ1-1; D is undetermined. The CDR3 sequence is 14 residues long. Germline V CDR1 and CDR2: MNHEY, SVGAGI. Trimming shortened V by 5 bases and J by 2 bases, and 12 bases separated the two germline ends. CDR3 coding DNA: TGTGCCAGCAGTCCCCAGCGGGCAAACACTGAAGCTTTCTTT. Its translation: CASSPQRANTEAFF.

This clonotype was seen at least ten times. V gene TRBV12-3 or TRBV12-4 combines with J gene TRBJ2-2, with 8 nucleotides matching TRBD2. The CDR3 is 14 amino acids. V was clipped by 7 bases and J by 7 bases; unmatched bases: 8. As DNA, the CDR3 is TGTGCCAGCAATCCGGGGGGGGCCGTCGGGGAGCTGTTTTTT. Translated, it gives CASNPGGAVGELFF.

There are many counts of this clonotype. V is TRBV6-5 and J is TRBJ2-1; TRBD2 matches 8 bases. This CDR3 region has 16 residues. Germline trimming cut 0 bases from V and 0 bases from J; bases unmatched to any gene: 1. Per germline, CDR1 MNHEY and CDR2 SVGAGI. This CDR3 is CASSYSSGVSYNEQFF. The CDR3 DNA follows: TGTGCCAGCAGTTACTCTAGCGGGGTCTCCTACAATGAGCAGTTCTTC.

Ten or more counts support this clonotype. The rearrangement joins TRBV10-3 to TRBJ2-3; 7 nucleotides align to TRBD2. V shed 2 bases and J 3 bases; nucleotides not matched to a gene: 8. Germline values: CDR1 ENHRY, CDR2 SYGVKD. CDR3 length: 16 amino acids. Here the CDR3 reads CAISERRERSTDTQYF. The CDR3 DNA reads as TGTGCCATCAGTGAGCGGCGGGAGAGGTCAACAGATACGCAGTATTTT.

There are many counts of this clonotype. The genes are TRBV7-2 and TRBJ2-7; D is undetermined. The CDR3 totals 14 residues. With 5 bases removed from V and 3 bases from J, the gap between germline ends came to 14 bases. Germline V CDR1 and CDR2: SGHTA, FQGNSA. This CDR3 is CASSRALGRYEQYF. Written as DNA, the CDR3 is TGTGCCAGCAGCCGAGCTCTAGGCCGCTACGAGCAGTACTTC.

This clonotype was recorded at least ten times. The V call is TRBV29-1, the J call TRBJ2-7, with D possibly TRBD2 on 6 matching bases. The V gene's germline CDR1 is SQVTM and CDR2 ANQGSEA. Trimming shortened V by 7 bases and J by 1 base, and 17 bases separated the two germline ends. CDR3 size: 14 residues. The CDR3 region is CSARGRGGSYEQYF. The CDR3, as DNA: TGCAGCGCCCGGGGAAGGGGAGGATCCTACGAGCAGTACTTC.

The chain carries TRBV18 and TRBJ1-1; TRBD1 matches at 10 bases. CDR1 KGHSH and CDR2 LQKENI come from the germline V gene. Trimming removed 3 bases from V and 6 bases from J; junction bases left unmatched: 10. The CDR3 spans 16 residues. CDR3 residues: CASSPLLGQGNPEAFF. The CDR3 DNA follows: TGTGCCAGCTCACCGTTATTGGGACAGGGGAATCCTGAAGCTTTCTTT.

This clonotype has a single count. The rearrangement joins TRBV2 to TRBJ2-7, with D hard to call. Trimming pared 4 bases from V and 2 bases from J, leaving 6 bases between. This CDR3 has 12 amino acids. Per germline, CDR1 SNHLY and CDR2 FYNNEI. The CDR3 sequence: CASSGEPYEQYF. In DNA form, the CDR3 reads TGTGCCAGCAGTGGCGAACCCTACGAGCAGTACTTC.

The table lists this clonotype with many counts. This chain connects TRBV29-1 to TRBJ2-5, with D perhaps matching TRBD1 (6 bases). CDR1 is SQVTM, CDR2 ANQGSEA, per germline. V lost 7 bases and J lost 5, with 20 bases in between. The CDR3 is made up of 14 amino acids. The CDR3 DNA sequence: TGCAGCGCCCGCAGGGGCGCCGCTCGGGAGACCCAGTACTTC. Protein product: CSARRGAARETQYF.

This clonotype was recorded many times. This chain uses TRBV5-1 with TRBJ1-1; D ambiguous. V dropped 3 bases and J dropped 3 bases, with 9 bases sitting between them. Germline-derived CDR1 and CDR2 are SGHRS and YFSETQ. This CDR3 is built from 13 residues. The CDR3 sequence is CASSSEVYTEAFF. The CDR3 DNA is TGCGCCAGCAGCTCAGAGGTTTACACTGAAGCTTTCTTT.

The rearrangement joins TRBV30 to TRBJ1-1; possibly TRBD1 for D (5 bases). The CDR3 contains 15 residues. V was pared by 0 bases and J by 4 bases, with 15 bases between. Germline V gene sequence: CDR1 GTSNPN, CDR2 SVGIG (reference sequence). DNA of the CDR3: TGTGCCTGGAGTGTTGGAGGGGCCGGGGGCACTGAAGCTTTCTTT. Its translation: CAWSVGGAGGTEAFF.

This clonotype appeared a few times. The CDR3 reads CASSPPSANTDTQYF. CDR3 bases: TGTGCCAGCTCACCACCGTCAGCAAACACAGATACGCAGTATTTT. This chain links TRBV18 with TRBJ2-3; no reliable D call. The germline V gene has CDR1 KGHSH and CDR2 LQKENI. V was clipped by 0 bases and J by 2 bases, with 9 bases between them. There are 15 residues in the CDR3.

This clonotype appeared many times. This rearrangement joins TRBV20-1 to TRBJ1-2; TRBD1 matches at 7 bases. Germline lookup yields CDR1 DFQATT and CDR2 SNEGSKA (reference sequence). Trimming took 2 bases from V and 0 from J; bases not matched to a gene: 3. The CDR3 consists of 14 residues. CDR3 region: CSARRTGSNYGYTF. Written as DNA, the CDR3 is TGCAGTGCTAGACGGACAGGTTCTAACTATGGCTACACCTTC.

This clonotype was seen ten or more times. The chain uses TRBV7-2 and TRBJ1-2; D perhaps matches TRBD1 (5 bases). The ends were cut back, 0 bases at V and 6 bases at J, with 14 bases in the middle. Germline CDR1 is SGHTA and CDR2 is FQGNSA. The CDR3 loop spans 15 amino acids. In nucleotides, the CDR3 is TGTGCCAGCAGCTTAGCGGGGCTACAGCGGGATGGCTACACCTTC. This translates into CASSLAGLQRDGYTF. The variable domain in full, with the rest retrieved from reference TRBV7-2 and TRBJ1-2, is GAGVSQSPSNKVTEKGKDVELRCDPISGHTALYWYRQSLGQGLEFLIYFQGNSAPDKSGLPSDRFSAERTGGSVSTLTIQRTQQEDSAVYLCASSLAGLQRDGYTFGSGTRLTVV.